This is a list of T cell receptor beta chains from one sample in a study of cytomegalovirus exposure and HLA in healthy donors. Generated by immunoSEQ multiplex PCR, the TCRdb table keeps only in-frame clones and is missing some. Counted here are about 160,000 clones, approximately 80% occurring once; the ten biggest clones make up around 9.8%. The sample consisted of PBMCs. Receptors originate from a man between 18 and 29 years old in good health and CMV-seropositive. The CDR3 runs from the conserved cysteine through the conserved F or W. D genes are given only for firm matches. Clone size is stated in some rows and not others, as once, few, many or a class when expanded.

V	J	length	size	D	DNA	CDR3
TRBV7-8	TRBJ2-7	15	-	-	TGTGCCAGCAGCTTAGGGCAGGGCTTTTCGAACGAGCAGTACTTC	CASSLGQGFSNEQYF
TRBV30	TRBJ1-6	14	many	TRBD1	TGTGCCTGGAGCGGGACAGGGTCGCATTCACCCCTCCACTTT	CAWSGTGSHSPLHF
TRBV5-6	TRBJ2-7	15	-	TRBD1	TGTGCCAGCAGCTTGGTAGGACAGGGACCTTACGAGCAGTACTTC	CASSLVGQGPYEQYF
TRBV13	TRBJ2-7	14	-	-	TGTGCCAGCAGCTCGAGGCTAGACTCCTACGAGCAGTACTTC	CASSSRLDSYEQYF
TRBV6-6	TRBJ1-5	14	-	-	TGTGCCAGCAGTGCCGACAGCTACTATCAGCCCCAGCATTTT	CASSADSYYQPQHF
TRBV4-1	TRBJ2-7	15	-	TRBD2	TGCGCCAGCAGTCGACTAGCGGGAGTTCAATACGAGCAGTACTTC	CASSRLAGVQYEQYF
TRBV5-6	TRBJ1-2	12	-	TRBD1	TGTGCCAGCAGCCGGACAGGCTATGGCTACACCTTC	CASSRTGYGYTF
TRBV7-8	TRBJ1-2	18	-	-	TGTGCCAGCAGCTTAGCATCATGGGGGGGAACCTTTAACTATGGCTACACCTTC	CASSLASWGGTFNYGYTF
TRBV5-1	TRBJ2-1	12	-	TRBD1	TGCGCCAGCCGACAGGGGAGAAATGAGCAGTTCTTC	CASRQGRNEQFF
TRBV4-3	TRBJ1-6	17	-	-	TGCGCCAGCAGCCAGTATTTGGAGAGCTCCTATAATTCACCCCTCCACTTT	CASSQYLESSYNSPLHF
TRBV14	TRBJ2-1	15	-	-	TGTGCCAGCAGCCAAGGGGGCTTTACCTACAATGAGCAGTTCTTC	CASSQGGFTYNEQFF
TRBV5-1	TRBJ2-7	14	-	-	TGCGCCAGCAGCGGGGACTCCCGCTCCTACGAGCAGTACTTC	CASSGDSRSYEQYF
TRBV7-9	TRBJ2-6	15	-	-	TGTGCCAGCAGCTCATTCGCGGCTGGGGCCAACGTCCTGACTTTC	CASSSFAAGANVLTF
TRBV5-6	TRBJ1-5	16	-	-	TGTGCCAGCAGCTTGGGGAATGGCGGTAGCAATCAGCCCCAGCATTTT	CASSLGNGGSNQPQHF
TRBV5-4	TRBJ2-1	13	-	TRBD1	TGTGCCAGCAGCCGGACAGGGGAGAGTAAGCAGTTCTTC	CASSRTGESKQFF
TRBV13	TRBJ1-1	15	-	-	TGTGCCAGCAGCGCCAGGGACACAGGAAAAACTGAAGCTTTCTTT	CASSARDTGKTEAFF
TRBV14	TRBJ1-1	13	-	-	TGTGCCAGCAGCCAAGATTTATCCCGGGAGGCTTTCTTT	CASSQDLSREAFF
TRBV15	TRBJ2-1	14	-	-	TGTGCCACCAGCAGAGGCTCCGAGTTTAATGAGCAGTTCTTC	CATSRGSEFNEQFF
TRBV5-6	TRBJ1-5	12	-	-	TGTGCCAGCAGCTTGCACGGTCGGCCCCAGCATTTT	CASSLHGRPQHF
TRBV7-9	TRBJ2-1	12	-	TRBD2	TGTGCCTCGCTAGGGACTAACAATGAGCAGTTCTTC	CASLGTNNEQFF
TRBV9	TRBJ2-1	17	once	TRBD1	TGTGCCAGCAGCGTAGCTATGACAGGGGGCTCCTACAATGAGCAGTTCTTC	CASSVAMTGGSYNEQFF
TRBV13	TRBJ1-1	14	-	-	TGTGCCAGCAGCTCGGGGGGAGGGTACACTGAAGCTTTCTTT	CASSSGGGYTEAFF
TRBV7-2	TRBJ2-2	15	-	-	TGTGCCAGCAGCTTAGGAGCGGTTAACACCGGGGAGCTGTTTTTT	CASSLGAVNTGELFF
TRBV5-1	TRBJ2-6	17	-	TRBD1	TGCGCCAGCATGGAGACAGGGTCATTCTCTGGGGCCAACGGCCTGACTTTC	CASMETGSFSGANGLTF
TRBV2	TRBJ1-5	14	-	-	TGTGCCAGCAGTACGGGTTATAGCAATCAGCCCCAGCATTTT	CASSTGYSNQPQHF
TRBV2	TRBJ2-2	15	-	TRBD1	TGTGCCAGCAGTGACGGACAGGGGTCCACCGGGGAGCTGTTTTTT	CASSDGQGSTGELFF
TRBV9	TRBJ2-2	16	-	-	TGTGCCAGCAGCGTATTCACAGAAGCGGACACCGGGGAGCTGTTTTTT	CASSVFTEADTGELFF
TRBV18	TRBJ2-7	14	-	TRBD1	TGTGCCAGCTCCCAGGGACAGGGATATTACGAGCAGTACTTC	CASSQGQGYYEQYF
TRBV7-8	TRBJ2-5	13	-	-	TGTGCCAGCAGCCCCCTAGTTGCAGAGACCCAGTACTTC	CASSPLVAETQYF
TRBV5-4	TRBJ1-4	15	-	-	TGTGCCAGCAGCTCAGACGGGACACCTAATGAAAAACTGTTTTTT	CASSSDGTPNEKLFF
TRBV5-1	TRBJ2-7	13	-	-	TGCGCCAGCAGCTTTCTAGCCAGATACGAGCAGTACTTC	CASSFLARYEQYF
TRBV6-1	TRBJ2-2	15	-	-	TGTGCCAGCAGGAGGCGGATAGGAAACACCGGGGAGCTGTTTTTT	CASRRRIGNTGELFF
TRBV7-8	TRBJ2-4	13	-	-	TGTGCCAGCAGCTTAGCTTGGGAGTACATTCAGTACTTC	CASSLAWEYIQYF
TRBV15	TRBJ1-2	16	-	-	TGTGCCACCAGCAGAGCGCGGCTGAGAGGTCGTCAGGGCTACACCTTC	CATSRARLRGRQGYTF
TRBV2	TRBJ2-1	15	-	-	TGTGCCAGCGTAGTCGGGGGAAGGTCTGGGAATGAGCAGTTCTTC	CASVVGGRSGNEQFF
TRBV6-5	TRBJ1-6	15	-	-	TGTGCCAGCGGGGGCAGAAGCTCCTATAATTCACCCCTCCACTTT	CASGGRSSYNSPLHF
TRBV2	TRBJ2-7	15	-	TRBD1	TGTGCCAGCATCGAACCGGGACAGGGAGCCTACGAGCAGTACTTC	CASIEPGQGAYEQYF
TRBV15	TRBJ1-3	13	-	-	TGTGCCACCGAAGACTTCTCTGGAAACACCATATATTTT	CATEDFSGNTIYF
TRBV7-9	TRBJ2-2	15	-	TRBD1	TGTGCCAGCAGCTTCGGACAGGGCCCATCCGGGGAGCTGTTTTTT	CASSFGQGPSGELFF
TRBV9	TRBJ2-6	14	once	-	TGTGCCAGCAGCGTACGAGCTGGGGCCAACGTCCTGACTTTC	CASSVRAGANVLTF
TRBV5-1	TRBJ2-7	13	few	-	TGCGCCAGCAGCTTAAAGGCGGCCTACGAGCAGTACTTC	CASSLKAAYEQYF
TRBV5-1	TRBJ2-3	15	-	-	TGCGCCAGCAACCGGGGCGGGACGACAGCAGATACGCAGTATTTT	CASNRGGTTADTQYF
TRBV11-2	TRBJ2-7	15	-	-	TGTGCCAGCAGCTTAGTCAGTCAGGGCACCTACGAGCAGTACTTC	CASSLVSQGTYEQYF
TRBV2	TRBJ1-2	13	-	-	TGTGCCAGCAGTGAACATCCAAACTATGGCTACACCTTC	CASSEHPNYGYTF
TRBV30	TRBJ1-5	14	once	TRBD1	TGTGCCTGGAGTGGTGGGACAGGTAATCAGCCCCAGCATTTT	CAWSGGTGNQPQHF
TRBV9	TRBJ1-2	14	-	TRBD1	TGTGCCAGCAGCCGGGACAGGCTGAACTATGGCTACACCTTC	CASSRDRLNYGYTF